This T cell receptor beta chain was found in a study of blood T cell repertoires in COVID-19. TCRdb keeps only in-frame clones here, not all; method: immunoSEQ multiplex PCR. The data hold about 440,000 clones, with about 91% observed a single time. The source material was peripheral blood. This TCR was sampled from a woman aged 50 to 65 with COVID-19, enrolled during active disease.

CDR3 sequence reads: CASRIGQGSGEKLFF. The CDR3 nucleotides read TGTGCCAGTAGGATCGGACAGGGTTCGGGGGAAAAACTGTTTTTT. The V gene is TRBV19, the J gene TRBJ1-4; TRBD1 matches 8 bases. Germline V lookup: CDR1 LNHDA, CDR2 SQIVND (reference sequence). Trimming at V came to 6 bases and at J to 8 bases, leaving 11 bases not matched to a gene. CDR3 length equals 15 residues.